The 30 T cell receptor beta chains reported below all come from one sample, sequenced in a study of blood T cell repertoires in COVID-19. The repertoire was sequenced with immunoSEQ multiplex PCR; TCRdb's copy has only in-frame clones and lacks some. The profile shows approximately 240,000 clones, 84% of them singletons. The sequenced sample was peripheral blood. All receptors come from a woman aged 55-69 years who had recovered from COVID-19.

The DNA of the CDR3 is TGTGCCAGTAGTATCCTAGCTTCCCATGAGCAGTTCTTC. Its translation: CASSILASHEQFF. This sequence joins TRBV19 and TRBJ2-1; D perhaps matches TRBD2 (5 bases). V lost 3 bases and J 8 bases, leaving 11 bases between the germline ends. CDR3 length: 13 residues. Germline lookup yields CDR1 LNHDA and CDR2 SQIVND (reference sequence).

The chain has TRBV7-9 and TRBJ1-2; 11 positions agree with TRBD1. This CDR3 has 16 amino acids. From germline, CDR1 is SEHNR and CDR2 FQNEAQ (reference sequence). V trimming: 5 bases; J trimming: 4 bases; junction bases outside the gene matches: 9. The CDR3 DNA reads as TGTGCCAGCAGCATGGACAGGGGGCGCGTGGGCTATGGCTACACCTTC. This gives the protein CASSMDRGRVGYGYTF.

The chain employs TRBV6-2 or TRBV6-3 and TRBJ2-1; 9 bases agree with TRBD2. CDR1 MNHEY and CDR2 SVGEGT come from the germline V gene. The CDR3 is 17 amino acids. V trimming: 0 bases; J trimming: 8 bases; junction bases outside the gene matches: 11. The CDR3 sequence: CASSYSGGGGGGYEQFF. The CDR3 DNA sequence: TGTGCCAGCAGTTACTCGGGGGGCGGGGGGGGCGGCTATGAGCAGTTCTTC.

The chain joins TRBV7-9 to TRBJ2-1; 12 bases agree with TRBD2. Germline CDR1 is SEHNR and CDR2 is FQNEAQ (reference sequence). The CDR3 is 18 amino acids. V gave up 5 bases and J gave up 4 bases; unmatched junction bases: 12. The CDR3 region has the DNA TGTGCCAGCAGCATAGGACGGTGGACTAGCGGGGCTTACAATGAGCAGTTCTTC. This gives the protein CASSIGRWTSGAYNEQFF.

The chain is built from TRBV9 and TRBJ2-5; D might be TRBD1 (5 bases). With 0 bases removed from V and 4 bases from J, the gap between germline ends came to 13 bases. CDR1 and CDR2 (germline): SGDLS, YYNGEE. The CDR3 is 15 residues long. The CDR3 here is CASSVEQGYRETQYF. The DNA for the CDR3 is TGTGCCAGCAGCGTAGAGCAGGGATACCGAGAGACCCAGTACTTC.

The chain has TRBV6-5 and TRBJ2-3, with TRBD2 as a possible D gene (6 bases). Trimming stripped 7 bases from V and 5 bases from J, with 16 bases between. The CDR3 is made up of 14 amino acids. The germline V gene encodes CDR1 MNHEY and CDR2 SVGAGI. The DNA for the CDR3 is TGTGCCAGCAACCCAACTGTGGGGGGAGATACGCAGTATTTT. Protein product: CASNPTVGGDTQYF.

The chain couples TRBV28 to TRBJ2-2; TRBD1 matches at 8 bases. V lost 6 bases to trimming and J lost 4 bases; unmatched junction nucleotides: 7. Germline CDR1 is MDHEN and CDR2 is SYDVKM. The CDR3 consists of 15 residues. CDR3 sequence: CASREDRVGTGELFF. In nucleotides, the CDR3 is TGTGCCAGCAGGGAGGACAGGGTTGGCACCGGGGAGCTGTTTTTT.

Of note for this clone: The sample contains more than one DNA sequence encoding this CDR3. The chain combines TRBV27 with TRBJ2-3; no definite D call. This CDR3 region has 13 residues. Germline CDR1 is MNHEY and CDR2 is SMNVEV (reference sequence). V was trimmed by 4 bases and J by 5 bases, leaving 10 bases between them. DNA for the CDR3: TGTGCCAGCAGTTGGTCAGGTGGAGATACGCAGTATTTT. It is translated as CASSWSGGDTQYF.

The V and J genes are TRBV3-1 (or the pseudogene TRBV3-2) and TRBJ2-7; no clear D gene. Germline V gene sequence: CDR1 LGHDT, CDR2 YNNKEL (reference sequence). V was clipped by 4 bases and J by 7 bases, with 11 bases between them. This CDR3 comprises 12 residues. This CDR3 reads CASSPSGSEQYF. CDR3 in DNA: TGTGCCAGCAGCCCCTCAGGTAGTGAGCAGTACTTC.

This chain uses TRBV5-6 with TRBJ1-4; TRBD1 matches at 9 bases. Losses at the gene ends were 2 bases for V and 8 bases for J; bases not matched to a gene: 10. Germline CDR1 SGHDT, CDR2 YYEEEE. The CDR3 is made up of 16 amino acids. This CDR3 is CASSFVRGQGGEKLFF. CDR3 DNA: TGTGCCAGCAGCTTTGTGAGGGGACAGGGTGGCGAAAAACTGTTTTTT.

This clone was counted at least ten times. The rearrangement links TRBV7-9 to TRBJ2-2, with 9 positions matching TRBD1. J was trimmed by 5 bases and V by 3 bases; bases with no gene match: 4. CDR3 length: 15 amino acids. In germline, CDR1 is SEHNR, CDR2 FQNEAQ (reference sequence). CDR3 residues: CASSLGTGTTGELFF. DNA of the CDR3: TGTGCCAGCAGCTTGGGGACAGGGACGACCGGGGAGCTGTTTTTT.

The chain uses TRBV2 and TRBJ1-2, with 8 bases fitting TRBD1. This CDR3 is built from 14 residues. Per the germline V gene, CDR1 is SNHLY and CDR2 is FYNNEI. V was clipped by 6 bases and J by 2 bases; unmatched bases: 5. The CDR3, as DNA: TGTGCCAGCAGAGCGGACAGGGCGAACTATGGCTACACCTTC. Amino acids: CASRADRANYGYTF.

In its sample, this clone was seen a few times. The chain is built from TRBV4-3 and TRBJ1-2, with a tentative D call TRBD1 (5 bases). The V end lost 0 bases, the J end lost 4 bases, and 12 bases lay between the germline ends. The germline V gene has CDR1 LGHNA and CDR2 YSLEER. The CDR3 covers 15 residues. The CDR3 DNA is TGCGCCAGCAGCCAAGATGGGGCAGCCATCTATGGCTACACCTTC. Its protein is CASSQDGAAIYGYTF.

The rearrangement joins TRBV7-8 to TRBJ2-3, with 15 bases matching TRBD2. The V gene's germline CDR1 is SGHVS and CDR2 FQNEAQ. This CDR3 contains 18 residues. The V segment lost 4 bases and the J segment 2 bases; nucleotides outside the gene matches: 7. CDR3 coding DNA: TGTGCCAGCAGCTCCGGGACTAGCGGGGGGCCCTACACAGATACGCAGTATTTT. It codes for CASSSGTSGGPYTDTQYF.

This clone was counted once. The chain uses TRBV11-2 and TRBJ1-1; TRBD1 matches 7 bases. V lost 4 bases to trimming and J lost 1 base; unmatched junction nucleotides: 3. Germline V gene sequence: CDR1 SGHAT, CDR2 FQNNGV. This CDR3 contains 14 residues. In DNA form, the CDR3 reads TGTGCCAGCAGCTCCGGGACAGCGAACACTGAAGCTTTCTTT. This translates into CASSSGTANTEAFF. Drawing the rest from reference TRBV11-2 and TRBJ1-1, the complete variable domain is EAGVAQSPRYKIIEKRQSVAFWCNPISGHATLYWYQQILGQGPKLLIQFQNNGVVDDSQLPKDRFSAERLKGVDSTLKIQPAKLEDSAVYLCASSSGTANTEAFFGQGTRLTVV.

The chain has TRBV9 and TRBJ1-2; 8 nucleotides agree with TRBD1. Germline-derived CDR1 and CDR2 are SGDLS and YYNGEE. The ends lost 4 bases at V and 1 base at J; junction bases unmatched: 12. This CDR3 contains 17 residues. This chain's CDR3 is CASSPWTGSVGNYGYTF. CDR3 coding DNA: TGTGCCAGCAGCCCGTGGACAGGGTCCGTAGGTAACTATGGCTACACCTTC.

The chain uses TRBV15 and TRBJ1-2; 7 nucleotides match TRBD1. The CDR3 extends over 15 amino acids. With 0 bases clipped from V and 5 bases from J, the junction kept 6 bases outside the gene matches. The germline gives CDR1 LNHNV, CDR2 YYDKDF (reference sequence). This CDR3 is CATSRDYQGGYGYTF. The CDR3 DNA reads as TGTGCCACCAGCAGAGATTATCAGGGGGGATATGGCTACACCTTC.

The chain employs TRBV10-3 and TRBJ2-2; weak D call: TRBD1 (7 bases). Germline CDR1 is ENHRY and CDR2 is SYGVKD. V was cut by 1 base and J by 3 bases, with 18 bases left in between. This CDR3 contains 18 residues. CDR3 protein: CAISELFRRGRDTGELFF. DNA for the CDR3: TGTGCCATCAGTGAGTTATTCAGGAGGGGGCGAGACACCGGGGAGCTGTTTTTT.

This clone appeared a single time. The gene calls are TRBV7-2 and TRBJ1-2, with a weak D call TRBD1 (5 bases). In germline, CDR1 is SGHTA, CDR2 FQGNSA. V gave up 4 bases and J gave up 5 bases, with 8 bases separating them. The CDR3 has 12 amino acids. Here the CDR3 reads CASSSQGYGYTF. The CDR3 DNA follows: TGTGCCAGCAGCTCCCAGGGTTATGGCTACACCTTC.

This chain uses TRBV18 with TRBJ2-1; D perhaps matches TRBD2 (7 bases). The V end was cut by 0 bases, the J end by 3 bases, with 15 bases between. Germline assignment: CDR1 KGHSH and CDR2 LQKENI. The CDR3 has 17 amino acids. CDR3 sequence: CASSPPWGEGDYNEQFF. The CDR3, as DNA: TGTGCCAGCTCACCACCGTGGGGGGAGGGGGACTACAATGAGCAGTTCTTC.

V is TRBV19 and J is TRBJ2-7, with 7 bases identical to TRBD1. The junction had 3 bases not matched to a gene; V was cut back by 3 bases and J by 1 base. The CDR3 runs to 14 residues. Germline V gene data show CDR1 as LNHDA and CDR2 as SQIVND (reference sequence). DNA for the CDR3: TGTGCCAGTAGTATGGGGACAGTTTCCTACGAGCAGTACTTC. It specifies CASSMGTVSYEQYF. Supplemented by reference TRBV19 and TRBJ2-7, the full variable domain reads DGGITQSPKYLFRKEGQNVTLSCEQNLNHDAMYWYRQDPGQGLRLIYYSQIVNDFQKGDIAEGYSVSREKKESFPLTVTSAQKNPTAFYLCASSMGTVSYEQYFGPGTRLTVT.

This chain links TRBV11-2 with TRBJ1-2; D not resolved. The CDR3 is 14 amino acids. The V gene's germline CDR1 is SGHAT and CDR2 FQNNGV. V was cut by 5 bases and J by 0 bases, with 10 bases left in between. The CDR3 coding sequence is TGTGCCAGCAGCCTATCCGGTTCTAACTATGGCTACACCTTC. Its translation is CASSLSGSNYGYTF.

The V call is TRBV15, the J call TRBJ2-7; TRBD1 agrees at 10 bases. V was pared by 5 bases and J by 5 bases, with 9 bases of the junction left unmatched. The CDR3 is 15 residues long. Germline CDR1 is LNHNV and CDR2 is YYDKDF (reference sequence). DNA for the CDR3: TGTGCCACCAGCGGCCCCGGGACAGGGGACGACGAGCAGTACTTC. Encoded protein: CATSGPGTGDDEQYF.

The chain links TRBV19 to TRBJ1-4; 7 bases agree with TRBD1. Trimming removed 4 bases from V and 2 bases from J; junction bases left unmatched: 10. The CDR3 extends over 17 amino acids. CDR1 is LNHDA and CDR2 is SQIVND in the germline V gene (reference sequence). The CDR3, as DNA: TGTGCCAGTAGTAGACGGACAGGCCCTTCGACTAATGAAAAACTGTTTTTT. This translates into CASSRRTGPSTNEKLFF.

The chain employs TRBV6-5 and TRBJ1-1; no definite D call. V gave up 4 bases and J gave up 5 bases, with 17 bases separating them. The length of the CDR3 is 15 residues. The germline CDR1 and CDR2 sequences are MNHEY and SVGAGI. CDR3 nucleotide sequence: TGTGCCAGCAGTTTCGATTTCACCAGGTTTACTGAAGCTTTCTTT. Protein product: CASSFDFTRFTEAFF.

V gene TRBV27 combines with J gene TRBJ2-7, with 10 bases lining up with TRBD2. Germline V gene data show CDR1 as MNHEY and CDR2 as SMNVEV (reference sequence). There are 15 residues in the CDR3. J lost 4 bases, V lost 5 bases, and 8 bases had no gene match. CDR3 DNA: TGTGCCAGCAGTCCGCGGCTAGCGGGGGTTTACGAGCAGTACTTC. Its protein is CASSPRLAGVYEQYF.

The CDR3 DNA follows: TGTGCCAGCAGCTACTGGGGGGGGCCCGGGGAGCTGTTTTTT. Residues: CASSYWGGPGELFF. The V call is TRBV7-2, the J call TRBJ2-2; TRBD2 might be the D (7 bases). This CDR3 region has 14 residues. Germline CDR1 reads SGHTA; CDR2 reads FQGNSA. V was pared by 4 bases and J by 6 bases, with 12 bases between.

This clone was seen just once. This rearrangement joins TRBV2 to TRBJ2-1; unclear D gene. CDR1 is SNHLY and CDR2 is FYNNEI in the germline V gene. This CDR3 has 11 residues. Trimming removed 8 bases from V and 7 bases from J, with 9 bases in between. CDR3 amino acids: CASGSGNEQFF. CDR3 DNA: TGTGCCAGCGGCTCGGGTAATGAGCAGTTCTTC.

The chain uses TRBV4-1 and TRBJ2-7; 10 nucleotides line up with TRBD1. The CDR3 extends over 17 amino acids. Germline V gene sequence: CDR1 MGHRA, CDR2 YSYEKL. Trimming at V came to 2 bases and at J to 3 bases, leaving 10 bases not matched to a gene. Here the CDR3 reads CASSQKTFRDRGYEQYF. DNA for the CDR3: TGCGCCAGCAGCCAAAAGACTTTCCGGGACAGGGGCTACGAGCAGTACTTC.

This CDR3 is CASSLVSGRNTEAFF. Here the CDR3 DNA reads TGTGCCAGCAGCCTAGTCTCAGGCCGGAACACTGAAGCTTTCTTT. V and J are TRBV7-2 and TRBJ1-1, with unresolved D. Germline V lookup: CDR1 SGHTA, CDR2 FQGNSA. The CDR3 has 15 residues. V lost 5 bases to trimming and J lost 1 base, with 14 bases between them.